This TCR delta chain was captured by sequencing in a study of gammadelta T cells in human blood. The study's findings and limits: Microbial exposure reportedly appeared to drive polyclonal expansion of innate gamma-delta T cells right after birth.

The CDR3 is 21 amino acids. From germline, CDR1 is TVYSNPD and CDR2 GDNSRS (reference sequence). V shed 4 bases, J shed 2 bases, and the junction held 28 bases outside the gene matches. TCRdb called clones from the RT-PCR reads again using CATT. In the table there are hundreds of delta-chain clones, roughly 14% of which are singletons. Within the sample, this clone is large. What it recognizes is unknown. V is TRDV3 and J is TRDJ1, with 10 bases that match TRDD3. The TCR was taken from a human donor. Sequences were obtained from non-Vgamma9Vdelta2 gamma-delta T cells from infant blood. The CDR3 DNA reads as TGTGCCTCCTGCACGTCCTCGCCCCAAAAGGGTTCCTGGGGGATAACCGATAAACTCATCTTT. Encoded protein: CASCTSSPQKGSWGITDKLIF.